This T cell receptor (beta chain) came from a study of regulatory T cells in long-lasting Graves disease. Across the study: Persistent Graves' disease denoted over 5 years of antithyroid drugs plus positive TSH receptor antibodies. General study results and limits: A greater number of public clonotypes (over 2,500) was shared by persistent patients than by new patients (around 1,000). Persistent cases favored TRBV28, TRBJ1-2 and TRBJ2-5.

Time point in this sample: persistent/refractory GD, antithyroid drugs over 5 years with positive TRAb. RNA from PBMCs was the source of the TCR library. Collection of peripheral blood (approximately 9 milliliters) was done using EDTA tubes. Both iRepertoire HTBI primers and Arm-PCR of CDR3 regions were used to build the TCR beta libraries. TCRdb processed the multiplex PCR reads anew with MiXCR; each CDR3 protein has one entry. The sample has hundreds of thousands of distinct CDR3 sequences, less than 25% seen once. As regards this clonotype: Its antigen is unknown. A read error may produce the germline difference seen at one junction end.

Per the germline V gene, CDR1 is SGHRS and CDR2 is YFSETQ. The CDR3 covers 13 residues. This clonotype was obtained from a female donor with Graves disease. The chain employs TRBV5-1 and TRBJ2-1, with unresolved D. Sequencing was performed on peripheral blood mononuclear cells (PBMCs), taken when the disease was refractory, from a patient treated with antithyroid drugs. The CDR3 region is CASSLESYDEQFF. The CDR3 coding sequence is TGCGCCAGCAGCTTGGAATCCTACGATGAGCAGTTCTTC.